These 23 T cell receptor beta chains were all obtained from the same sample, sequenced in a study of cytomegalovirus exposure and HLA in healthy donors. The repertoire was sequenced with immunoSEQ multiplex PCR; TCRdb's copy has only in-frame clones and lacks some. The sample shows 90,000 to 150,000 clones, over 75% of them seen only once. Sequencing was done on a sample of PBMCs. Every receptor here comes from a woman in her late teens or twenties in good health and CMV-seropositive.

The gene calls are TRBV19 and TRBJ1-1; unclear D gene. The CDR3 extends over 15 amino acids. Germline-derived CDR1 and CDR2 are LNHDA and SQIVND (reference sequence). V was clipped by 3 bases and J by 4 bases, with 15 bases between them. CDR3 sequence: CASSIVGRRITEAFF. In DNA form, the CDR3 reads TGTGCCAGTAGTATCGTGGGCAGGAGGATCACTGAAGCTTTCTTT.

The chain combines TRBV4-2 with TRBJ2-7; D might be TRBD2 (6 bases). V shed 3 bases and J shed 3 bases, with 24 bases lying between them. This CDR3 region has 18 residues. CDR1 is LGHNA, CDR2 YNFKEQ, per germline. CDR3 coding DNA: TGTGCCAGCAGCCATCGCCGGGTCACGGGGGAGCACATCTACGAGCAGTACTTC. Protein sequence: CASSHRRVTGEHIYEQYF.

The chain has TRBV9 and TRBJ1-3; TRBD1 matches at 8 bases. V was pared by 3 bases and J by 0 bases, with 5 bases of the junction left unmatched. CDR3 length equals 16 residues. Germline CDR1 SGDLS, CDR2 YYNGEE. The CDR3 spells CASSADRGCSGNTIYF. DNA for the CDR3: TGTGCCAGCAGCGCCGACAGGGGCTGCTCTGGAAACACCATATATTTT.

The V call is TRBV6-4, the J call TRBJ1-1; 7 positions agree with TRBD1. J was trimmed by 6 bases and V by 8 bases; bases with no gene match: 9. Germline CDR1 MRHNA, CDR2 SNTAGT. The CDR3 has 13 amino acids. CDR3 sequence reads: CASAAGQLPEAFF. CDR3 nucleotide sequence: TGTGCCAGCGCCGCGGGACAGCTACCTGAAGCTTTCTTT.

Here the CDR3 DNA reads TGTGCCAGCAGCCAAGATGTGCGGGCAAGCTACGAGCAGTACTTC. It is translated as CASSQDVRASYEQYF. The rearrangement joins TRBV4-2 to TRBJ2-7, with D possibly being TRBD2 (5 bases). The V and J ends lost 0 bases and 3 bases respectively, with 12 bases between them. This CDR3 region has 15 residues. Germline CDR1 LGHNA, CDR2 YNFKEQ.

The chain links TRBV7-8 to TRBJ1-1, with a possible D match to TRBD1 (5 bases). Trimming took 4 bases from V and 7 from J, leaving 16 bases between them. Germline CDR1 reads SGHVS; CDR2 reads FQNEAQ. The CDR3 runs 14 residues. CDR3 amino acids: CASSSPQGLYEAFF. The CDR3 DNA reads as TGTGCCAGCAGCTCCCCGCAGGGTCTATATGAAGCTTTCTTT.

The rearrangement uses TRBV28 and TRBJ1-2; D unresolved. Germline V CDR1 and CDR2: MDHEN, SYDVKM. The germline V and J ends were trimmed by 3 bases and 4 bases, with 18 bases remaining between them. The CDR3 runs to 16 residues. This CDR3 is CASSFSGLQLSYGYTF. In DNA form, the CDR3 reads TGTGCCAGCAGTTTCTCCGGACTACAGCTCAGCTATGGCTACACCTTC.

The genes are TRBV4-1 and TRBJ2-1, with 9 bases identical to TRBD2. Germline values: CDR1 MGHRA, CDR2 YSYEKL. This CDR3 is 15 amino acids long. V trimming: 6 bases; J trimming: 3 bases; junction bases outside the gene matches: 6. The CDR3 DNA is TGCGCCAGCAGACCCCTAGCGGGATTCTACAATGAGCAGTTCTTC. Protein product: CASRPLAGFYNEQFF.

The chain couples TRBV9 to TRBJ2-7, with a weak D call TRBD2 (6 bases). Germline lookup yields CDR1 SGDLS and CDR2 YYNGEE. The CDR3 spans 14 residues. Between the trimmed V and J ends, which lost 5 bases and 1 base, there was a span of 13 bases. CDR3 DNA sequence: TGTGCCAGCAGTACGGGAGCGCCTTCCTACGAGCAGTACTTC. Its translation: CASSTGAPSYEQYF. The full variable domain, with the rest looked up from reference TRBV9 and TRBJ2-7, is DSGVTQTPKHLITATGQRVTLRCSPRSGDLSVYWYQQSLDQGLQFLIQYYNGEERAKGNILERFSAQQFPDLHSELNLSSLELGDSALYFCASSTGAPSYEQYFGPGTRLTVT.

There are a few counts of this clone. The chain is built from TRBV25-1 and TRBJ1-6, with unresolved D. V shed 1 base and J shed 4 bases, with 11 bases lying between them. The CDR3 contains 16 residues. Germline V gene lookup returns CDR1 MGHDK and CDR2 SYGVNS. CDR3 DNA: TGTGCCAGCAGTGAATCGCGAGGATTGTATAATTCACCCCTCCACTTT. Encoded protein: CASSESRGLYNSPLHF.

The chain is built from TRBV6-5 and TRBJ2-2, with D tentatively TRBD2 (5 bases). Germline V lookup: CDR1 MNHEY, CDR2 SVGAGI. V was trimmed by 8 bases and J by 6 bases, leaving 19 bases between them. This CDR3 is built from 15 residues. CDR3 amino acids: CASSSWRLPPGELFF. CDR3 DNA sequence: TGTGCCAGCTCCTCCTGGAGGCTTCCCCCCGGGGAGCTGTTTTTT.

The V and J genes are TRBV13 and TRBJ2-5; the D gene is possibly TRBD1 (5 bases). The CDR3 sequence is 15 residues long. Trimming shortened V by 0 bases and J by 7 bases, and 15 bases separated the two germline ends. CDR1 is PRHDT, CDR2 FYEKMQ, per germline (reference sequence). The DNA for the CDR3 is TGTGCCAGCAGCTTAGGTTTGATAGACAGTGGGACCCAGTACTTC. Amino acid sequence: CASSLGLIDSGTQYF.

The rearrangement uses TRBV5-4 and TRBJ1-5; a possible D gene is TRBD1 (5 bases). CDR1 and CDR2 (germline): SGHNT, YYREEE (reference sequence). The V and J ends lost 2 bases and 1 base respectively, with 10 bases between them. The CDR3 extends over 15 amino acids. The CDR3 loop reads CASSFGGRSNQPQHF. In DNA, the CDR3 is TGTGCCAGCAGCTTCGGGGGAAGAAGCAATCAGCCCCAGCATTTT.

This chain uses TRBV5-4 with TRBJ1-1; D gene unclear. The CDR3 length is 14 residues. Germline V gene data show CDR1 as SGHNT and CDR2 as YYREEE (reference sequence). Trimming stripped 3 bases from V and 3 bases from J, with 12 bases between. The CDR3 region has the DNA TGTGCCAGCAGCTCCCTTCCCCTTGACACTGAAGCTTTCTTT. Protein: CASSSLPLDTEAFF.

The chain links TRBV7-8 to TRBJ1-1; D ambiguous. The V gene lost 5 bases and the J gene lost 3 bases, with 16 bases spanning the gap. The CDR3 spans 15 residues. Germline lookup yields CDR1 SGHVS and CDR2 FQNEAQ. CDR3 sequence reads: CASSHYSGKDTEAFF. In DNA form, the CDR3 reads TGTGCCAGCAGCCACTACTCGGGAAAGGACACTGAAGCTTTCTTT.

The chain has TRBV28 and TRBJ2-1; D unresolved. The germline V gene has CDR1 MDHEN and CDR2 SYDVKM. The CDR3 covers 14 residues. Trimming removed 4 bases from V and 8 bases from J, with 15 bases in between. CDR3 loop: CASSSPGEVDEQFF. CDR3 sequence (DNA): TGTGCCAGCAGTTCTCCCGGAGAAGTCGATGAGCAGTTCTTC.

V usage is TRBV2 and J usage is TRBJ2-3, with a possible D match to TRBD2 (7 bases). V shed 3 bases and J shed 0 bases, with 13 bases lying between them. Germline CDR1 SNHLY, CDR2 FYNNEI. The CDR3 loop spans 16 amino acids. CDR3 DNA: TGTGCCAGCAGTGATTGGGGGGGCCTGAGCACAGATACGCAGTATTTT. Translating it yields CASSDWGGLSTDTQYF.

The rearrangement joins TRBV6-6 to TRBJ1-5; 9 bases agree with TRBD1. Germline assignment: CDR1 MNHNY and CDR2 SVGAGI (reference sequence). The CDR3 has 13 residues. Unmatched junction bases numbered 7, after V lost 10 bases and J lost 6 bases. CDR3 coding DNA: TGTGCCACCGGACAGGGGTACGCTCAGCCCCAGCATTTT. Translating it yields CATGQGYAQPQHF.

The gene calls are TRBV29-1 and TRBJ1-1; the D gene is possibly TRBD1 (6 bases). This CDR3 is 15 amino acids long. CDR1 and CDR2 from the germline V gene are SQVTM and ANQGSEA. V was cut by 6 bases and J by 2 bases, with 19 bases left in between. The CDR3 DNA follows: TGCAGCGTCGCTATATGGACAGCGAAAAACACTGAAGCTTTCTTT. Protein product: CSVAIWTAKNTEAFF.

The rearrangement uses TRBV30 and TRBJ2-3; possible D gene TRBD2, 6 bases. With 5 bases removed from V and 5 bases from J, the gap between germline ends came to 17 bases. This CDR3 is 14 amino acids long. The V gene's germline CDR1 is GTSNPN and CDR2 SVGIG (reference sequence). The chain's CDR3 is CAWDSGVGGDTQYF. The CDR3 bases are TGTGCCTGGGATTCGGGCGTGGGGGGAGATACGCAGTATTTT.

The chain recombines TRBV11-3 with TRBJ2-5; D is unclear. Trimming removed 3 bases from V and 0 bases from J, with 8 bases in between. CDR1 SGHNT and CDR2 YENEEA come from the germline V gene. This CDR3 region has 14 residues. CDR3 bases: TGTGCCAGCAGCTTTGACTGGGACCAAGAGACCCAGTACTTC. It is translated as CASSFDWDQETQYF.

V gene TRBV5-6 combines with J gene TRBJ2-2; TRBD2 matches at 9 bases. With 4 bases clipped from V and 8 bases from J, the junction kept 6 bases outside the gene matches. Germline lookup yields CDR1 SGHDT and CDR2 YYEEEE. CDR3 length: 14 residues. The chain's CDR3 is CASSLSGRFGELFF. DNA of the CDR3: TGTGCCAGCAGCCTAAGCGGGAGGTTTGGGGAGCTGTTTTTT.

A single count supports this clone. V gene TRBV5-6 combines with J gene TRBJ1-1; a weak D match, TRBD1 (5 bases). There are 13 residues in the CDR3. Deletions cut 1 base from V and 4 bases from J, with 8 bases between. Germline loops: CDR1 SGHDT, CDR2 YYEEEE. As DNA, the CDR3 is TGTGCCAGCAGCTTGACGGGGGGCACTGAAGCTTTCTTT. It codes for CASSLTGGTEAFF.